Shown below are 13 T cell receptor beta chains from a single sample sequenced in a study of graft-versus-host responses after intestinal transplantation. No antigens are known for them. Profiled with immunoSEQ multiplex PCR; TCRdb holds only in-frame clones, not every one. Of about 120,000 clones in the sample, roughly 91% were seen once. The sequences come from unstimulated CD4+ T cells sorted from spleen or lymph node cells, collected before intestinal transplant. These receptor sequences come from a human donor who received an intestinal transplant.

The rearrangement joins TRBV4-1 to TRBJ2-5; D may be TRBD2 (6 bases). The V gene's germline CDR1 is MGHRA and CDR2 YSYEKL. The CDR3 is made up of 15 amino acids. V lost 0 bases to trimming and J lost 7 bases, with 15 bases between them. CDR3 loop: CASSQESGGAWTQYF. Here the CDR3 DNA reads TGCGCCAGCAGCCAAGAATCGGGCGGGGCTTGGACCCAGTACTTC.

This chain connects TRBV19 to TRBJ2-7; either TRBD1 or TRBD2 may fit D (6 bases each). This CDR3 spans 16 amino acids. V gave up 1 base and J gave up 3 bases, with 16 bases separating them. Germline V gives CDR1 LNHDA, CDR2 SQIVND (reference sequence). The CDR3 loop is CASSIGTGRLFYEQYF. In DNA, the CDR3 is TGTGCCAGTAGTATAGGTACAGGGAGGCTTTTCTACGAGCAGTACTTC.

The CDR3 nucleotides read TGTGCCAGCTCACCGGGACAGACTACTGAAGCTTTCTTT. Translation gives CASSPGQTTEAFF. The chain couples TRBV18 to TRBJ1-1; 7 bases are shared with TRBD1. CDR3 length equals 13 residues. Per the germline V gene, CDR1 is KGHSH and CDR2 is LQKENI. V trimming: 3 bases; J trimming: 5 bases; junction bases outside the gene matches: 3.

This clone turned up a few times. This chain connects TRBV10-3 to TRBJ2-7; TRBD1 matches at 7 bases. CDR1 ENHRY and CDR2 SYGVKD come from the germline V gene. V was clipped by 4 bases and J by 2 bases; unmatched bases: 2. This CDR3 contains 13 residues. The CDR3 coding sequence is TGTGCCATCAGTGGACAGGGTCCCTACGAGCAGTACTTC. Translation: CAISGQGPYEQYF.

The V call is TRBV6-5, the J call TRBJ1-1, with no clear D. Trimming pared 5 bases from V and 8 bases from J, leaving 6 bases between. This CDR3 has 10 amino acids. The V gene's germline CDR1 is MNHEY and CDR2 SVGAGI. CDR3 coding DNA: TGTGCCAGCAGTGAAGCAGAAGCTTTCTTT. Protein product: CASSEAEAFF.

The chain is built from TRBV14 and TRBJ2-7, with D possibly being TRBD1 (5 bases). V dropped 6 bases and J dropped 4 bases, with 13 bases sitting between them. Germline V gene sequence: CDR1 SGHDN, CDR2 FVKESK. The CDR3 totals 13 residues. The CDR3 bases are TGTGCCAGCAGGCCAGGGTATGGGTACGAGCAGTACTTC. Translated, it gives CASRPGYGYEQYF.

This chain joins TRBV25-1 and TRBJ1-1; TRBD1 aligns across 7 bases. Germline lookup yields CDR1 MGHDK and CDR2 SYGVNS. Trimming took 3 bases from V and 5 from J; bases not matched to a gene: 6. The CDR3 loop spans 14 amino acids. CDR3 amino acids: CASSDTGAATEAFF. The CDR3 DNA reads TGTGCCAGCAGTGACACAGGGGCAGCAACTGAAGCTTTCTTT.

The CDR3 reads CASSQGQGTYEQYF. In DNA, the CDR3 is TGCGCCAGCAGCCAGGGACAGGGAACCTACGAGCAGTACTTC. V is TRBV5-1 and J is TRBJ2-7; TRBD1 aligns across 9 bases. After removal of 4 bases from V and 2 bases from J, the junction contained 4 bases not matched to a gene. There are 14 residues in the CDR3. Per germline, CDR1 SGHRS and CDR2 YFSETQ.

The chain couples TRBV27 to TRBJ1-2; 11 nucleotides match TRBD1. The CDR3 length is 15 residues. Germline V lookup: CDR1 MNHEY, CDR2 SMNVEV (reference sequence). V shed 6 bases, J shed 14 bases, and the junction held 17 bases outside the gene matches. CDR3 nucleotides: TGTGCCAGCAGGGGAGGGACAGGGGGACTTTACCGGGTAACCTTC. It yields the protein CASRGGTGGLYRVTF.

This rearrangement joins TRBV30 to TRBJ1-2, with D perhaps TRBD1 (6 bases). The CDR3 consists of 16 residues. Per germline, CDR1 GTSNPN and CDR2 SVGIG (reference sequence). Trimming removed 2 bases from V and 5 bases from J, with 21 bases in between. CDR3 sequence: CAWSPPGAAGLYGYTF. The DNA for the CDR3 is TGTGCCTGGAGTCCCCCGGGGGCTGCTGGTTTGTATGGCTACACCTTC.

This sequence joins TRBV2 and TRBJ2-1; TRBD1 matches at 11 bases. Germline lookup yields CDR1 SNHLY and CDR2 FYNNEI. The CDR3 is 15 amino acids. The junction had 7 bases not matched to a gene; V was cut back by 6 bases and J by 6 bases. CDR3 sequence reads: CASRRSGTGGNEQFF. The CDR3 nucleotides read TGTGCCAGCAGAAGAAGTGGGACAGGGGGCAATGAGCAGTTCTTC.

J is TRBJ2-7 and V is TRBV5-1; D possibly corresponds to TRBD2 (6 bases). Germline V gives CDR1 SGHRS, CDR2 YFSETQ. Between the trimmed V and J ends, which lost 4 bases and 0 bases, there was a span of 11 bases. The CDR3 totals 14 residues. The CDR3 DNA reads TGCGCCAGCAGCCTGGGGGGTTTCTCCTACGAGCAGTACTTC. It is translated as CASSLGGFSYEQYF.

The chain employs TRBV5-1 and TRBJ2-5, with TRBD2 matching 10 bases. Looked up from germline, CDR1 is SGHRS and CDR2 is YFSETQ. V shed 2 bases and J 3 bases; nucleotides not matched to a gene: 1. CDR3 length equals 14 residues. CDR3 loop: CASSFGLAEETQYF. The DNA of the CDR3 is TGCGCCAGCAGCTTTGGACTAGCGGAAGAGACCCAGTACTTC.